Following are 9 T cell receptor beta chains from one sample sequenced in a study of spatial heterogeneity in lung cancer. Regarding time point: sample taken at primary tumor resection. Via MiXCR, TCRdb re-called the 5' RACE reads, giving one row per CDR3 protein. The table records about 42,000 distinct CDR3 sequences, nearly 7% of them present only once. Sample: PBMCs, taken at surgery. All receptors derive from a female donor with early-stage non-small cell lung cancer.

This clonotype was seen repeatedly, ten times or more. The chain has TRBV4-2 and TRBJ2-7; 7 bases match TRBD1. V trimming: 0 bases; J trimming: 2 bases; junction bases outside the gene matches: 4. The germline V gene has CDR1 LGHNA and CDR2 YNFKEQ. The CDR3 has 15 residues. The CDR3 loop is CASSQEGTATYEQYF. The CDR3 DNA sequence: TGTGCCAGCAGCCAAGAAGGGACAGCCACCTACGAGCAGTACTTC.

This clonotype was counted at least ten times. The CDR3 spells CASTEGHEQYF. DNA of the CDR3: TGTGCCAGCACCGAAGGCCACGAGCAGTACTTC. The chain recombines TRBV2 with TRBJ2-7; D remains ambiguous. The CDR3 contains 11 residues. The V end lost 7 bases, the J end lost 5 bases, and 9 bases lay between the germline ends. Per germline, CDR1 SNHLY and CDR2 FYNNEI.

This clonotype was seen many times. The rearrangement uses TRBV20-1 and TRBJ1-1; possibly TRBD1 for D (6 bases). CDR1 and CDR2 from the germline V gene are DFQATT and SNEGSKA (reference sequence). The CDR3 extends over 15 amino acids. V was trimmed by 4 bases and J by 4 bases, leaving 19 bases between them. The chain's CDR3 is CSAKPRGKGGTEAFF. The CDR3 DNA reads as TGCAGTGCTAAACCGCGGGGAAAGGGGGGCACTGAAGCTTTCTTT.

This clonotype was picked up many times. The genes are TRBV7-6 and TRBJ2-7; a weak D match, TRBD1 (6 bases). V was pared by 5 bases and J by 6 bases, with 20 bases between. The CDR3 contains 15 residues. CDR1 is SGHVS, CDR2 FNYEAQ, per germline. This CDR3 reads CASSPWTVLPGEQYF. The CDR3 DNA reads TGTGCCAGCAGCCCCTGGACAGTCTTACCGGGCGAGCAGTACTTC.

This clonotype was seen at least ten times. CDR3 protein: CASTTNRDRSFYGYTF. In DNA form, the CDR3 reads TGTGCCAGCACCACCAACCGGGACAGAAGTTTCTATGGCTACACCTTC. The chain couples TRBV28 to TRBJ1-2; 7 nucleotides align to TRBD1. Germline V gene data show CDR1 as MDHEN and CDR2 as SYDVKM. The CDR3 is 16 residues long. V shed 7 bases, J shed 4 bases, and the junction held 15 bases outside the gene matches.

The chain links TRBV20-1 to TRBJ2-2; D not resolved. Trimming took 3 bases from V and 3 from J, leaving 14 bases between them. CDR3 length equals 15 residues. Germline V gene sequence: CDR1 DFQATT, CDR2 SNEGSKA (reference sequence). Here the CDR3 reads CSASKSDGDTGELFF. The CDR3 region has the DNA TGCAGTGCTAGTAAGAGCGATGGAGACACCGGGGAGCTGTTTTTT.

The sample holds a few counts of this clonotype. The CDR3: CSARPTGLGAGELFF. The CDR3 DNA reads as TGCAGTGCTCGCCCGACGGGGCTTGGAGCCGGGGAGCTGTTTTTT. The J gene is TRBJ2-2, the V gene TRBV20-1; perhaps D is TRBD1 or TRBD2 (5 bases each). There are 15 residues in the CDR3. The germline CDR1 and CDR2 sequences are DFQATT and SNEGSKA (reference sequence). Trimming took off 5 bases at V and 6 bases at J, with 19 bases between the two ends.

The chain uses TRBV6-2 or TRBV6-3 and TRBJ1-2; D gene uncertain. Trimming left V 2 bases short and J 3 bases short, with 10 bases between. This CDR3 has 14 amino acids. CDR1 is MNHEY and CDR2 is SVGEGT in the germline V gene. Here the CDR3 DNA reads TGTGCCAGCAGTTACGGAACCCACCACTATGGCTACACCTTC. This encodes CASSYGTHHYGYTF.

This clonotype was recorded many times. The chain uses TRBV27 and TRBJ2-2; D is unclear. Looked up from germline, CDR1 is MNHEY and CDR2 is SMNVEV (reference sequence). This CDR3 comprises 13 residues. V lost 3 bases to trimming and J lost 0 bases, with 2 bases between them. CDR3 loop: CASSFPNTGELFF. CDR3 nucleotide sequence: TGTGCCAGCAGTTTTCCGAACACCGGGGAGCTGTTTTTT.